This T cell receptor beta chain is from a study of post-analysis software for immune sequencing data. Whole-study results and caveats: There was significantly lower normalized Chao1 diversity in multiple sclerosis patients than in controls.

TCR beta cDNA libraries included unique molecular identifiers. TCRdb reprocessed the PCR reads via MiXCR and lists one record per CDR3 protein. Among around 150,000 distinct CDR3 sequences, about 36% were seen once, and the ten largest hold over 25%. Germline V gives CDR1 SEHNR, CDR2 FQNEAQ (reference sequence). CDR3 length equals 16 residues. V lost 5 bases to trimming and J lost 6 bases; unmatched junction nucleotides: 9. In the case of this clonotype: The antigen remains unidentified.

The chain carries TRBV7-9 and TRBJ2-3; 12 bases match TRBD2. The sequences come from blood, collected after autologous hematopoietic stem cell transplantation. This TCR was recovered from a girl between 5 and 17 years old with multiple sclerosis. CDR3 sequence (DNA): TGTGCCAGCAGCCGACGGACTAGCGGGATGTCGGATACGCAGTATTTT. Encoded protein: CASSRRTSGMSDTQYF. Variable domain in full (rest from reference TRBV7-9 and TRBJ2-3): DTGVSQNPRHKITKRGQNVTFRCDPISEHNRLYWYRQTLGQGPEFLTYFQNEAQLEKSRLLSDRFSAERPKGSFSTLEIQRTEQGDSAMYLCASSRRTSGMSDTQYFGPGTRLTVL.